Listed below are T cell receptor beta chains from one sample, sequenced in a study of T-cell memory formation after mild COVID-19. TCRdb ran MiXCR on the 5' RACE reads and lists one entry per CDR3 protein. The table has 350,000 to 500,000 distinct CDR3 sequences, around 17% seen once; the top ten hold approximately 21%. Sequenced input: PBMCs or a T cell subset sorted from them (not recorded which). The receptors were sampled from a man between 18 and 29 years old who had mild COVID-19 (a few samples of this study predate the infection). Cell type and time point are not known. Each CDR3 is given with its conserved first and last residue. A D gene is named only where the DNA matches it firmly. Only part of the rows carry a size: once, few, many, or a class if the clone is expanded.

abundance | j_gene | len | v_gene | d_gene | CDR3aa | CDR3nt
few | TRBJ2-6 | 17 | TRBV4-3 | . | CASSQEAGFSGANVLTF | TGCGCCAGCAGCCAAGAGGCTGGGTTCTCTGGGGCCAACGTCCTGACTTTC
. | TRBJ2-5 | 15 | TRBV28 | . | CASSSEEGSQETQYF | TGTGCCAGCAGTTCGGAAGAGGGGAGTCAAGAGACCCAGTACTTC
few | TRBJ1-1 | 14 | TRBV15 | . | CATSRDQGFTEAFF | TGTGCCACCAGCAGAGATCAGGGGTTCACTGAAGCTTTCTTT
. | TRBJ2-6 | 14 | TRBV20-1 | . | CSASSGSGANVLTF | TGCAGTGCTAGTTCGGGGTCTGGGGCCAACGTCCTGACTTTC
few | TRBJ2-3 | 16 | TRBV6-2/TRBV6-3 | . | CASSYSDGGRTDTQYF | TGTGCCAGCAGTTACTCAGATGGGGGCCGCACAGATACGCAGTATTTT
. | TRBJ1-2 | 16 | TRBV4-1 | . | CASSPYLGGGHYGYTF | TGCGCCAGCAGCCCCTATCTGGGAGGGGGACACTATGGCTACACCTTC
. | TRBJ2-3 | 17 | TRBV7-2 | . | CASSLVIYYPSTDTQYF | TGTGCCAGCAGCTTAGTAATTTATTATCCGAGCACAGATACGCAGTATTTT
. | TRBJ2-1 | 15 | TRBV15 | TRBD1 | CATSGHRGRRNEQFF | TGTGCCACCAGCGGACACAGGGGGCGACGGAATGAGCAGTTCTTC
many | TRBJ2-3 | 15 | TRBV5-1 | TRBD1 | CASRRTGTSTDTQYF | TGCGCCAGCCGCCGGACAGGGACTAGCACAGATACGCAGTATTTT
few | TRBJ1-1 | 14 | TRBV7-2 | . | CASSIWTANTEAFF | TGTGCCAGCAGCATATGGACAGCGAACACTGAAGCTTTCTTT
. | TRBJ2-1 | 17 | TRBV7-8 | TRBD1 | CASSLWDSLSSYNEQFF | TGTGCCAGCAGCTTATGGGACAGCCTTAGCTCCTACAATGAGCAGTTCTTC
. | TRBJ2-4 | 14 | TRBV7-9 | TRBD1 | CASSPTGDGNIQYF | TGTGCCAGCAGCCCGACAGGGGATGGAAACATTCAGTACTTC
. | TRBJ2-3 | 15 | TRBV19 | TRBD2 | CAVSGWEGGFDTQYF | TGTGCCGTGTCAGGTTGGGAGGGAGGTTTTGATACGCAGTATTTT
. | TRBJ2-5 | 14 | TRBV4-3 | TRBD2 | CASSQGLAGSLRYF | TGCGCCAGCAGCCAAGGACTAGCGGGGAGCCTTAGGTACTTC
. | TRBJ1-2 | 14 | TRBV6-7 | . | CASSYLRRPGGYTF | TGTGCCAGCAGTTACCTGAGAAGGCCGGGTGGCTACACCTTC
few | TRBJ1-5 | 16 | TRBV5-5 | . | CASSFGSGFSNQPQHF | TGTGCCAGCAGCTTTGGTTCGGGGTTCAGCAATCAGCCCCAGCATTTT
few | TRBJ2-3 | 14 | TRBV6-2/TRBV6-3 | TRBD1 | CASARTGEGDTQYF | TGTGCCAGCGCCCGGACAGGGGAAGGGGATACGCAGTATTTT
. | TRBJ2-3 | 15 | TRBV12-3/TRBV12-4 | TRBD1 | CASSEGTGDTDTQYF | TGTGCCAGCAGTGAAGGGACAGGGGATACAGATACGCAGTATTTT
. | TRBJ1-1 | 15 | TRBV10-3 | . | CAISESRGGQTEAFF | TGTGCCATCAGTGAGTCGCGGGGTGGACAGACTGAAGCTTTCTTT
few | TRBJ2-1 | 16 | TRBV5-1 | TRBD2 | CASSSSTSGANNEQFF | TGCGCCAGCAGCTCCTCTACTAGCGGGGCAAACAATGAGCAGTTCTTC
many | TRBJ2-5 | 13 | TRBV6-5 | TRBD1 | CASSSDRGETQYF | TGTGCCAGCAGCTCCGACAGGGGAGAGACCCAGTACTTC
. | TRBJ2-2 | 15 | TRBV7-2 | . | CASSAVATNTGELFF | TGTGCCAGCAGCGCGGTCGCTACGAACACCGGGGAGCTGTTTTTT
. | TRBJ2-7 | 14 | TRBV4-2 | . | CASSPDLGNYEQYF | TGTGCCAGCAGCCCGGATCTAGGGAACTACGAGCAGTACTTC
. | TRBJ1-2 | 11 | TRBV20-1 | . | CSARGASGYTF | TGCAGTGCTAGGGGGGCCTCGGGCTACACCTTC
few | TRBJ2-1 | 11 | TRBV20-1 | . | CSALSVDEQFF | TGCAGTGCTCTCAGCGTCGATGAGCAGTTCTTC
. | TRBJ2-1 | 14 | TRBV5-1 | . | CASSRLGNYNEQFF | TGCGCCAGCAGTCGGCTGGGGAACTACAATGAGCAGTTCTTC
. | TRBJ1-4 | 13 | TRBV18 | . | CASARDNNEKLFF | TGTGCCAGCGCCCGGGACAACAATGAAAAACTGTTTTTT
few | TRBJ2-1 | 15 | TRBV4-3 | . | CASSQTDSSYNEQFF | TGCGCCAGCAGCCAGACGGACAGTTCCTACAATGAGCAGTTCTTC
. | TRBJ2-3 | 18 | TRBV7-8 | TRBD2 | CASTNSVLAGGPTNTQYF | TGTGCCAGCACCAATAGCGTACTAGCGGGGGGTCCCACGAATACGCAGTATTTT
few | TRBJ1-2 | 14 | TRBV20-1 | TRBD1 | CSAQPGQGNYGYTF | TGCAGTGCGCAACCGGGACAGGGAAACTATGGCTACACCTTC
few | TRBJ2-6 | 17 | TRBV29-1 | TRBD1 | CSVAGTGGFSGANVLTF | TGCAGCGTCGCCGGGACAGGGGGCTTCTCTGGGGCCAACGTCCTGACTTTC
few | TRBJ2-3 | 15 | TRBV7-9 | . | CASSLAVSFTDTQYF | TGTGCCAGCAGCTTAGCGGTGAGCTTCACAGATACGCAGTATTTT
few | TRBJ2-3 | 16 | TRBV18 | . | CASSPVGGRRTDTQYF | TGTGCCAGCTCCCCGGTAGGGGGGCGCCGCACAGATACGCAGTATTTT
few | TRBJ2-5 | 14 | TRBV4-2 | . | CASSQGGAQETQYF | TGTGCCAGCAGCCAAGGGGGGGCCCAAGAGACCCAGTACTTC
. | TRBJ2-1 | 14 | TRBV10-3 | TRBD2 | CAISGTSLINEQFF | TGTGCCATCAGTGGGACTAGCTTAATCAATGAGCAGTTCTTC
. | TRBJ2-5 | 15 | TRBV14 | . | CASSQARDPRETQYF | TGTGCCAGCAGCCAAGCTCGGGATCCGCGAGAGACCCAGTACTTC
. | TRBJ1-1 | 15 | TRBV3-1 | TRBD1 | CASSQGQEANTEAFF | TGTGCCAGCAGCCAGGGACAGGAGGCGAACACTGAAGCTTTCTTT
. | TRBJ1-2 | 15 | TRBV12-3/TRBV12-4 | . | CASSRGGRTNYGYTF | TGTGCCAGCAGTCGTGGGGGCAGAACTAACTATGGCTACACCTTC
few | TRBJ1-6 | 11 | TRBV20-1 | . | CSALGSSPLHF | TGCAGTGCTTTAGGGTCTTCACCCCTCCACTTT
few | TRBJ1-4 | 15 | TRBV5-5 | . | CASSLLRGKGEKLFF | TGTGCCAGCAGCTTGTTGCGGGGGAAAGGTGAAAAACTGTTTTTT
. | TRBJ2-5 | 14 | TRBV7-9 | . | CASSLGGFQETQYF | TGTGCCAGCAGCTTAGGGGGGTTCCAAGAGACCCAGTACTTC
few | TRBJ2-5 | 15 | TRBV29-1 | . | CSVEGVKSDKETQYF | TGCAGCGTTGAGGGAGTAAAATCGGACAAAGAGACCCAGTACTTC
. | TRBJ1-1 | 13 | TRBV15 | . | CATSSRLNTEAFF | TGTGCCACCAGCAGCCGTCTGAACACTGAAGCTTTCTTT
. | TRBJ1-1 | 11 | TRBV6-5 | . | CASTTGREAFF | TGTGCCAGCACCACAGGGCGGGAAGCTTTCTTT
few | TRBJ2-5 | 14 | TRBV7-2 | . | CASSLRRGRETQYF | TGTGCCAGCAGCTTGAGGCGGGGCCGGGAGACCCAGTACTTC
. | TRBJ2-3 | 14 | TRBV18 | . | CASSLKARQTTQYF | TGTGCCAGCTCACTCAAGGCCAGACAGACTACGCAGTATTTT
few | TRBJ1-2 | 12 | TRBV2 | . | CASTSTGQGYTF | TGTGCCAGCACATCGACGGGACAAGGCTACACCTTC
few | TRBJ1-2 | 17 | TRBV14 | . | CASSQGAGQGSNYGYTF | TGTGCCAGCAGCCAAGGGGCCGGGCAAGGATCTAACTATGGCTACACCTTC
many | TRBJ1-2 | 13 | TRBV5-1 | . | CASSLQDSYGYTF | TGCGCCAGCAGCTTACAGGACAGCTATGGCTACACCTTC
few | TRBJ1-5 | 13 | TRBV6-5 | . | CASSYKGSQPQHF | TGTGCCAGCAGTTATAAGGGGAGTCAGCCCCAGCATTTT
. | TRBJ1-3 | 14 | TRBV30 | . | CAWTTGIPGNTIYF | TGTGCCTGGACTACAGGGATCCCCGGAAACACCATATATTTT
many | TRBJ1-2 | 11 | TRBV12-3/TRBV12-4 | . | CASSPQRGYTF | TGTGCCAGCAGCCCCCAAAGGGGCTACACCTTC
. | TRBJ2-7 | 14 | TRBV11-2 | . | CASSFGQSAYEQYF | TGTGCCAGCAGCTTCGGCCAGTCAGCCTACGAGCAGTACTTC
. | TRBJ1-4 | 16 | TRBV7-9 | . | CASSPQDSATNEKLFF | TGTGCCAGCAGCCCACAAGACAGTGCAACTAATGAAAAACTGTTTTTT
few | TRBJ1-4 | 15 | TRBV18 | . | CASSPGLQTNEKLFF | TGTGCCAGCTCACCAGGGCTTCAGACTAATGAAAAACTGTTTTTT